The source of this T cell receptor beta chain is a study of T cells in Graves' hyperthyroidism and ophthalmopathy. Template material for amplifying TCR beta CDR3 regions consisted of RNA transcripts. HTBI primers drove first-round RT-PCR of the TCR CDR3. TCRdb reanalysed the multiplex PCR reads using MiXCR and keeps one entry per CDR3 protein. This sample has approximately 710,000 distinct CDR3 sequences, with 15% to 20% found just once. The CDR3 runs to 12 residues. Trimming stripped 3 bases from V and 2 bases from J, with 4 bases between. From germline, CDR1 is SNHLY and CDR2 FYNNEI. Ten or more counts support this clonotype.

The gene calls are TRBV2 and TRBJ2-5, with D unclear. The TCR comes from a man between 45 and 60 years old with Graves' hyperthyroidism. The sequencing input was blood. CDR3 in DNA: TGTGCCAGCAGTGACGATCAAGAGACCCAGTACTTC. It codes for CASSDDQETQYF.